Below, 26 T cell receptor beta chains from the same sample are listed, as sequenced in a study of shared clonotypes between healthy human individuals. The protocol was immunoSEQ multiplex PCR, while the TCRdb copy is restricted to in-frame clones and leaves out a portion. This sample has about 1 million clones; about three quarters occur once, and the top ten carry 1.4% to 1.5%. Sequencing was carried out using memory CD4+ T cells sorted from blood. Documented subset: CD45RA-negative fraction. The receptors were gathered from a young man in good health.

V and J are TRBV4-2 and TRBJ1-4; D might be TRBD1 (5 bases). Trimming shortened V by 0 bases and J by 8 bases, and 19 bases separated the two germline ends. Germline V gene data show CDR1 as LGHNA and CDR2 as YNFKEQ. The CDR3 loop spans 17 amino acids. Here the CDR3 DNA reads TGTGCCAGCAGCCAAGACGTCCGGGACCCGACGGGAGAAAAACTGTTTTTT. It specifies CASSQDVRDPTGEKLFF.

This rearrangement joins TRBV2 to TRBJ2-5; no definite D call. The CDR3 spans 12 residues. Trimming removed 7 bases from V and 5 bases from J, with 11 bases in between. The V gene's germline CDR1 is SNHLY and CDR2 FYNNEI. The CDR3 region is CASTQRVETQYF. The CDR3 nucleotides are TGTGCCAGCACTCAAAGAGTGGAGACCCAGTACTTC.

CDR3 residues: CASSHIVDANTGELFF. The CDR3 DNA sequence: TGTGCCAGCAGCCATATCGTTGACGCGAACACCGGGGAGCTGTTTTTT. This sequence joins TRBV7-9 and TRBJ2-2; D remains ambiguous. From germline, CDR1 is SEHNR and CDR2 FQNEAQ (reference sequence). The CDR3 loop spans 16 amino acids. V was clipped by 5 bases and J by 0 bases, with 13 bases between them.

This clone was found a few times. This chain connects TRBV7-9 to TRBJ1-3, with TRBD1 matching over 7 bases. The CDR3 is 15 residues long. Germline values: CDR1 SEHNR, CDR2 FQNEAQ (reference sequence). J lost 5 bases, V lost 0 bases, and 4 bases had no gene match. As DNA, the CDR3 is TGTGCCAGCAGCTTAGCAGGGGGCGGCAGAAACACCATATATTTT. This gives the protein CASSLAGGGRNTIYF. The full variable domain, its missing parts supplied by reference TRBV7-9 and TRBJ1-3, is DTGVSQNPRHKITKRGQNVTFRCDPISEHNRLYWYRQTLGQGPEFLTYFQNEAQLEKSRLLSDRFSAERPKGSFSTLEIQRTEQGDSAMYLCASSLAGGGRNTIYFGEGSWLTVV.

This chain joins TRBV27 and TRBJ2-1, with D maybe TRBD1 (7 bases). CDR1 is MNHEY, CDR2 SMNVEV, per germline (reference sequence). The CDR3 runs 13 residues. Trimming stripped 3 bases from V and 14 bases from J, with 17 bases between. Here the CDR3 DNA reads TGTGCCAGCAGTTTGACGTTGCGGGACAGTGAGTTCTTC. This gives the protein CASSLTLRDSEFF.

This rearrangement joins TRBV7-2 to TRBJ1-6; D is possibly TRBD1 (6 bases). The V gene lost 5 bases and the J gene lost 1 base, with 9 bases spanning the gap. CDR1 and CDR2 from the germline V gene are SGHTA and FQGNSA. The CDR3 sequence is 15 residues long. The DNA for the CDR3 is TGTGCCAGCAGCAAAACAGGGTCCTATAATTCACCCCTCCACTTT. This sequence encodes CASSKTGSYNSPLHF.

The chain uses TRBV5-4 and TRBJ2-2, with 11 bases that match TRBD2. The CDR3 covers 15 residues. Germline-derived CDR1 and CDR2 are SGHNT and YYREEE (reference sequence). Germline trimming cut 4 bases from V and 6 bases from J; bases unmatched to any gene: 5. The CDR3 DNA is TGTGCCAGCAGCCACAGTAGCGGGAGGGCCGGGGAGCTGTTTTTT. This encodes CASSHSSGRAGELFF.

Worth noting for this clone: This specimen includes other DNA sequences encoding the same CDR3. V usage is TRBV7-9 and J usage is TRBJ1-1, with D hard to call. From germline, CDR1 is SEHNR and CDR2 FQNEAQ (reference sequence). V was trimmed by 4 bases and J by 1 base, leaving 7 bases between them. The CDR3 spans 13 residues. This CDR3 is CASSSSGNTEAFF. The CDR3 bases are TGTGCCAGCAGCTCCTCGGGGAACACTGAAGCTTTCTTT.

The chain employs TRBV5-5 and TRBJ2-3, with D possibly matching TRBD1 (6 bases). There are 14 residues in the CDR3. Trimming cost V 0 bases and J 5 bases, with 10 bases left between them. Germline values: CDR1 SGHKS, CDR2 YYEKEE (reference sequence). As DNA, the CDR3 is TGTGCCAGCAGCTTGGCAGGGGTGGGAGATACGCAGTATTTT. Its translation: CASSLAGVGDTQYF.

This chain joins TRBV4-1 and TRBJ2-7, with D unresolved. The length of the CDR3 is 14 residues. Trimming stripped 1 base from V and 4 bases from J, with 11 bases between. Germline V lookup: CDR1 MGHRA, CDR2 YSYEKL. Here the CDR3 reads CASSQGLIGYEQYF. In nucleotides, the CDR3 is TGCGCCAGCAGCCAAGGGCTAATAGGGTACGAGCAGTACTTC.

The J gene is TRBJ2-1, the V gene TRBV4-3; D is ambiguous. CDR1 is LGHNA, CDR2 YSLEER, per germline. Trimming pared 1 base from V and 2 bases from J, leaving 9 bases between. The CDR3 is made up of 15 amino acids. In DNA form, the CDR3 reads TGCGCCAGCAGCCAAGGGACCTCGGCCTACAATGAGCAGTTCTTC. Residues: CASSQGTSAYNEQFF.

The table lists this clone with many counts. V and J are TRBV11-2 and TRBJ2-1; 7 bases are a match to TRBD2. CDR3 size: 14 residues. Germline assignment: CDR1 SGHAT and CDR2 FQNNGV. The CDR3 here is CASGWGGSYNEQFF. The CDR3 region has the DNA TGTGCAAGCGGTTGGGGGGGATCCTACAATGAGCAGTTCTTC.

The chain carries TRBV2 and TRBJ2-2, with 8 positions matching TRBD2. The CDR3 loop spans 18 amino acids. V dropped 6 bases and J dropped 3; count of bases not matched to a gene: 15. Germline V gene lookup returns CDR1 SNHLY and CDR2 FYNNEI. The CDR3 DNA reads as TGTGCCAGCAGCATCCCAAGCCTGAGCGGGGGCGACACCGGGGAGCTGTTTTTT. Translating gives CASSIPSLSGGDTGELFF.

This clone showed up just a few times. The genes are TRBV9 and TRBJ1-5; the D gene is possibly TRBD1 (5 bases). This CDR3 has 12 amino acids. The V end was cut by 7 bases, the J end by 1 base, with 6 bases between. The germline V gene has CDR1 SGDLS and CDR2 YYNGEE. The CDR3 nucleotides read TGTGCCAGCGGGACGAGCAATCAGCCCCAGCATTTT. Protein: CASGTSNQPQHF.

The chain is built from TRBV11-2 and TRBJ2-5, with a tentative D call TRBD1 (5 bases). V was shortened by 4 bases and J by 4 bases, with 10 bases between the two germline ends. Per germline, CDR1 SGHAT and CDR2 FQNNGV. The CDR3 totals 13 residues. The CDR3 DNA follows: TGTGCCAGCAGCTCACAGGTTTCAGAGACCCAGTACTTC. Its translation: CASSSQVSETQYF.

This clone was recorded a few times. The rearrangement joins TRBV7-2 to TRBJ2-7, with 7 bases identical to TRBD2. V was clipped by 1 base and J by 3 bases; unmatched bases: 9. From germline, CDR1 is SGHTA and CDR2 FQGNSA. This CDR3 is built from 16 residues. The CDR3 sequence is CASSLGAGGRIYEQYF. For the CDR3, the DNA is TGTGCCAGCAGCTTAGGCGCTGGCGGGAGAATCTACGAGCAGTACTTC.

The chain combines TRBV7-2 with TRBJ2-5, with D uncertain. Trimming took off 2 bases at V and 4 bases at J, with 11 bases between the two ends. The length of the CDR3 is 14 residues. The germline V gene encodes CDR1 SGHTA and CDR2 FQGNSA. The CDR3 reads CASSLSRTGETQYF. CDR3 nucleotides: TGTGCCAGCAGCTTATCTAGGACGGGAGAGACCCAGTACTTC. The full variable domain, with the rest looked up from reference TRBV7-2 and TRBJ2-5, is GAGVSQSPSNKVTEKGKDVELRCDPISGHTALYWYRQSLGQGLEFLIYFQGNSAPDKSGLPSDRFSAERTGGSVSTLTIQRTQQEDSAVYLCASSLSRTGETQYFGPGTRLLVL.

This clone was seen just once. The V and J genes are TRBV10-3 and TRBJ1-2; no clear D. Trimming cost V 4 bases and J 2 bases, with 17 bases left between them. This CDR3 has 16 amino acids. CDR1 ENHRY and CDR2 SYGVKD come from the germline V gene. CDR3 residues: CAISVIGPGGNYGYTF. DNA of the CDR3: TGTGCCATCAGTGTAATAGGTCCGGGTGGGAACTATGGCTACACCTTC.

Details on this clone: Other DNA sequences of this sample code for an identical CDR3. This sequence joins TRBV6-1 and TRBJ2-7; 8 bases line up with TRBD1. V gave up 7 bases and J gave up 3 bases; unmatched junction bases: 8. Germline V lookup: CDR1 MNHNS, CDR2 SASEGT. The CDR3 totals 14 residues. The CDR3 is CASILDRVNYEQYF. CDR3 DNA: TGTGCCAGCATCCTGGACAGGGTTAACTACGAGCAGTACTTC.

The rearrangement joins TRBV5-1 to TRBJ1-4; perhaps TRBD1 as D (6 bases). CDR3 length equals 14 residues. V was trimmed by 8 bases and J by 4 bases, leaving 15 bases between them. Germline assignment: CDR1 SGHRS and CDR2 YFSETQ. The CDR3 is CASNSGTINEKLFF. In DNA, the CDR3 is TGCGCCAGTAATTCCGGGACAATTAATGAAAAACTGTTTTTT.

The CDR3 DNA is TGTGCCAGCAGTGGAAACAGGGGAAGAGAAGACCAGCCCCAGCATTTT. Residues: CASSGNRGREDQPQHF. V usage is TRBV6-1 and J usage is TRBJ1-5; TRBD1 aligns across 7 bases. Germline lookup yields CDR1 MNHNS and CDR2 SASEGT. The CDR3 has 16 residues. V trimming: 4 bases; J trimming: 7 bases; junction bases outside the gene matches: 13.

The genes are TRBV4-1 and TRBJ1-2; D gene unclear. From germline, CDR1 is MGHRA and CDR2 YSYEKL. The CDR3 is 14 amino acids. Between the trimmed V and J ends, which lost 1 base and 7 bases, there was a span of 13 bases. The CDR3 here is CASSQAVGRSGYTF. The CDR3 nucleotides are TGCGCCAGCAGCCAAGCAGTGGGCAGAAGTGGCTACACCTTC.

The rearrangement uses TRBV28 and TRBJ1-5; 7 bases fit TRBD1. CDR1 is MDHEN and CDR2 is SYDVKM in the germline V gene. The CDR3 sequence is 14 residues long. Trimming removed 7 bases from V and 5 bases from J; junction bases left unmatched: 8. Here the CDR3 reads CASNPTGIYQPQHF. CDR3 DNA: TGTGCCAGCAACCCGACAGGGATCTATCAGCCCCAGCATTTT.

V usage is TRBV4-3 and J usage is TRBJ2-2; 9 nucleotides line up with TRBD2. Germline trimming cut 4 bases from V and 0 bases from J; bases unmatched to any gene: 12. The CDR3 is 19 residues long. Germline V CDR1 and CDR2: LGHNA, YSLEER. The CDR3 region is CASSRMGLAGTSNTGELFF. In DNA, the CDR3 is TGCGCCAGCAGCCGAATGGGGCTAGCGGGAACTTCGAACACCGGGGAGCTGTTTTTT.

V is TRBV6-5 and J is TRBJ2-7; 10 nucleotides agree with TRBD1. The CDR3 length is 13 residues. From germline, CDR1 is MNHEY and CDR2 SVGAGI. Losses at the gene ends were 2 bases for V and 9 bases for J; bases not matched to a gene: 4. CDR3 loop: CASSYDRGRGQYF. Written as DNA, the CDR3 is TGTGCCAGCAGTTACGACAGGGGGCGAGGGCAGTACTTC.

V gene TRBV5-4 combines with J gene TRBJ1-4, with 7 bases identical to TRBD1. This CDR3 comprises 15 residues. Germline CDR1 is SGHNT and CDR2 is YYREEE (reference sequence). J gave up 7 bases and V 4 bases, and 10 bases lay outside the gene matches. The CDR3 here is CASSPRPGGVEKLFF. The CDR3 coding sequence is TGTGCCAGCAGCCCTAGGCCAGGGGGAGTTGAAAAACTGTTTTTT.